A single sample gave rise to the 8 T cell receptor beta chains below, sequenced in a study of response to subunit inactivated influenza vaccine. Each CDR3 protein is one row after TCRdb ran MiXCR on the RT-PCR reads. The sample records about 540,000 distinct CDR3 sequences, roughly 25% being singletons. A further study also used this sample, focusing on T cells expressing NK-cell markers. That study reports: UMIs were included in TCR beta cDNA generated by 5'RACE template switching.

The sample in question was CD4+ T cells sorted from PBMCs, obtained 11 to 12 days after vaccination. The receptors stem from a man in his fifties or sixties who received an inactivated influenza vaccine.

This chain joins TRBV12-3 or TRBV12-4 and TRBJ2-3; D is perhaps TRBD2 (6 bases). V was clipped by 3 bases and J by 0 bases, with 13 bases between them. There are 16 residues in the CDR3. CDR3 protein: CASSFDSAGSTDTQYF. CDR3 nucleotide sequence: TGTGCCAGCAGTTTTGACTCGGCGGGGAGCACAGATACGCAGTATTTT.

Remarks on this clonotype: Since a much larger clone is just one base distant, this may be a read error. The genes are TRBV12-3 or TRBV12-4 and TRBJ2-7; 12 nucleotides agree with TRBD2. There are 14 residues in the CDR3. In DNA form, the CDR3 reads TGTGCCAGCAGCCCTAGCGGGAGGGGTGGCGAGCATTACTTC. It is translated as CASSPSGRGGEHYF.

This clonotype was seen a handful of times. This rearrangement joins TRBV14 to TRBJ1-6; the match to TRBD1 covers 7 bases. CDR3 size: 14 residues. Trimming took 4 bases from V and 7 from J; bases not matched to a gene: 4. CDR1 SGHDN and CDR2 FVKESK come from the germline V gene. Written as DNA, the CDR3 is TGTGCCAGCAGCCTGGACAGGAGGAATTCACCCCTCCACTTT. Its protein is CASSLDRRNSPLHF.

V is TRBV11-2 and J is TRBJ2-1; D is unclear. Germline CDR1 and CDR2: SGHAT and FQNNGV. The CDR3 sequence is 12 residues long. The germline V and J ends were trimmed by 5 bases and 8 bases, with 10 bases remaining between them. The CDR3 loop is CASSVSIYEQFF. The CDR3 DNA reads as TGTGCCAGCAGCGTTAGTATCTATGAGCAGTTCTTC.

This clonotype is a singleton in its sample. One end of the junction is discordant with germline, which a read error may explain. V and J are TRBV12-3 or TRBV12-4 and TRBJ2-2; 7 nucleotides agree with TRBD2. CDR3 size: 15 residues. The CDR3 loop reads CASSLDVTSSGELFF. The CDR3 DNA sequence: TGTGCCAGCAGTTTGGATGTGACTAGCTCCGGGGAGCTTTTTTTT.

This chain connects TRBV5-1 to TRBJ2-5; 7 bases line up with TRBD1. This CDR3 region has 12 residues. Germline assignment: CDR1 SGHRS and CDR2 YFSETQ. Trimming removed 4 bases from V and 5 bases from J; junction bases left unmatched: 2. The CDR3 nucleotides are TGCGCCAGCAGCAAGGACAGGGAGACCCAGTACTTC. Translated: CASSKDRETQYF.

This clonotype was counted a few times. This chain connects TRBV5-1 to TRBJ1-2; TRBD1 aligns across 9 bases. Germline assignment: CDR1 SGHRS and CDR2 YFSETQ. The CDR3 has 19 residues. With V trimmed by 2 bases and J by 8 bases, 22 bases remained unmatched. In DNA, the CDR3 is TGCGCCAGCAGCTTTCGAGCCGGGACAGGGACTTTGCCCCCCAAAGGCTACACCTTC. Translating gives CASSFRAGTGTLPPKGYTF.

This clonotype was seen ten or more times. V and J are TRBV25-1 and TRBJ2-3; 13 nucleotides align to TRBD2. V was pared by 7 bases and J by 3 bases, with 1 base of the junction left unmatched. This CDR3 contains 14 residues. The germline CDR1 and CDR2 sequences are MGHDK and SYGVNS. The CDR3 sequence: CASKTSGRTDTQYF. The CDR3, as DNA: TGTGCCAGCAAGACTAGCGGGAGGACAGATACGCAGTATTTT.